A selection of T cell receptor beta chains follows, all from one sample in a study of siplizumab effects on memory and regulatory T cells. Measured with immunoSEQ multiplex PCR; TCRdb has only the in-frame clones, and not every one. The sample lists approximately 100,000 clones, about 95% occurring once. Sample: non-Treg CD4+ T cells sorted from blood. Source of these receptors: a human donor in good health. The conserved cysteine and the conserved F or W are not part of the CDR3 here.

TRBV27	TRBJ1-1	ASSLGNQPGQLLYTEAF
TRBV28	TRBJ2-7	ASSIQQGAQYEQY
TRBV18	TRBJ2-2	ASSPGAAGTGELF
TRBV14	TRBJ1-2	ASSQIDRTYGYT
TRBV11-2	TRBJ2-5	ASKVAGGHQETQY
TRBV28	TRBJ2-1	ASSPTRKEQF
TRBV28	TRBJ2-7	ASRLRGRGEQY
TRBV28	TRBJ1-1	ASSLNQGWVTEAF
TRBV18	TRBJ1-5	ASSLNRGSGQPQH
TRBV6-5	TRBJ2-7	ASSLPGYEQY
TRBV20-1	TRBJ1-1	SARSNTEAF